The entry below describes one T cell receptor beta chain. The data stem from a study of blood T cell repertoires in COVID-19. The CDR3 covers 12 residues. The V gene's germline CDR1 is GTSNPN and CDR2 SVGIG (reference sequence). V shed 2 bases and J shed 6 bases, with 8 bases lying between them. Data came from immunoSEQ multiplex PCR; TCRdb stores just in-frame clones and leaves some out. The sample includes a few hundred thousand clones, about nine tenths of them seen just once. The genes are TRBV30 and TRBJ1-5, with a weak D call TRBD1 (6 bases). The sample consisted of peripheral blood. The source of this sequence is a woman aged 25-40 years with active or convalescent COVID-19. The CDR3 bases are TGTGCCTGGAGTAAGGACAGTCAGCCCCAGCATTTT. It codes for CAWSKDSQPQHF.